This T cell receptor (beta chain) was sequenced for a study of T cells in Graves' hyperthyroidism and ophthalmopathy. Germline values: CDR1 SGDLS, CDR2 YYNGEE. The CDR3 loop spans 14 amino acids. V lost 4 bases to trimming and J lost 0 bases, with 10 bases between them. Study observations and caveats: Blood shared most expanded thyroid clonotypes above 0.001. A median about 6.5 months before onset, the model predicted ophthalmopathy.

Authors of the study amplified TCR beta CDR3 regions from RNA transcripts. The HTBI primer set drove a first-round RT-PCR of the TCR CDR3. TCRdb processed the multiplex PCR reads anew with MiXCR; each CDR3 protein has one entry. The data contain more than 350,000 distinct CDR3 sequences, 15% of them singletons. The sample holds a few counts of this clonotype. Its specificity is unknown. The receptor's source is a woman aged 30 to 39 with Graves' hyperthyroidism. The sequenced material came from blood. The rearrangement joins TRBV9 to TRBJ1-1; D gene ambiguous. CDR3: CASSPRDLNTEAFF. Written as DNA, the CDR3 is TGTGCCAGCAGCCCCCGCGACCTGAACACTGAAGCTTTCTTT.